This TCR beta chain was observed in a study of blood T cell repertoires in COVID-19. Germline loops: CDR1 PRHDT, CDR2 FYEKMQ (reference sequence). The CDR3 has 15 amino acids. The V and J ends lost 2 bases and 4 bases respectively, with 12 bases between them. Produced via immunoSEQ multiplex PCR; TCRdb's table is partial and in-frame only. The table has some 200,000 clones, about 87% seen once. V is TRBV13 and J is TRBJ1-3; D is unresolved. Material: peripheral blood. The origin of this receptor is a man in his sixties or seventies with acute or convalescent COVID-19. The CDR3 protein is CASSLMDTGGNTIYF. The DNA of the CDR3 is TGTGCCAGCAGCTTAATGGATACGGGAGGAAACACCATATATTTT.